A single sample gave rise to the 3 T cell receptor beta chains below, sequenced in a study of shared clonotypes between healthy human individuals. Repertoires were generated with immunoSEQ multiplex PCR, while TCRdb's copy carries only in-frame clones and drops some. Altogether around 2,000,000 clones are present, over 85% being singletons, with the ten largest covering 0.9% to 1.5%. In the naive CD8 group, cells lacked CD45RO and were positively selected for CCR7, so terminally differentiated effector memory CD45RA+ cells were left out. What was sequenced was naive CD8+ T cells sorted from blood. These receptors came from a man aged 18 to 29 in good health.

The V and J genes are TRBV27 and TRBJ2-1; 12 bases line up with TRBD2. This CDR3 is 15 amino acids long. With V trimmed by 6 bases and J by 6 bases, 6 bases remained unmatched. Germline lookup yields CDR1 MNHEY and CDR2 SMNVEV (reference sequence). The CDR3 region is CASRSSGGASNEQFF. In nucleotides, the CDR3 is TGTGCCAGCAGATCTAGCGGGGGGGCCTCCAATGAGCAGTTCTTC.

V and J are TRBV15 and TRBJ2-3; 10 nucleotides align to TRBD1. The CDR3 consists of 16 residues. Trimming removed 3 bases from V and 4 bases from J; junction bases left unmatched: 7. Looked up from germline, CDR1 is LNHNV and CDR2 is YYDKDF (reference sequence). CDR3 amino acids: CATSSVPGQGSDTQYF. In nucleotides, the CDR3 is TGTGCCACCAGCAGTGTACCGGGACAGGGGTCAGATACGCAGTATTTT.

As for this clone: This sample also contains other DNA sequences that code for the same CDR3. This CDR3 reads CASSQDRQGYEQYF. CDR3 bases: TGCGCCAGCAGCCAAGATAGGCAGGGATACGAGCAGTACTTC. The rearrangement uses TRBV4-3 and TRBJ2-7; D possibly corresponds to TRBD1 (5 bases). The CDR3 consists of 14 residues. The germline V and J ends were trimmed by 0 bases and 4 bases, with 10 bases remaining between them. CDR1 is LGHNA, CDR2 YSLEER, per germline.